The 29 T cell receptor beta chains presented below share a single source sample, sequenced in a study of siplizumab effects on memory and regulatory T cells. Repertoires were generated with immunoSEQ multiplex PCR, while TCRdb's copy carries only in-frame clones and drops some. The data contain under 150,000 clones, roughly 94% of them singletons. Sequencing input: non-Treg CD4+ T cells sorted from blood. The receptor source for this set is a human donor in good health.

The chain joins TRBV6-5 to TRBJ2-7; D is perhaps TRBD1 (6 bases). CDR3 length: 13 amino acids. V was shortened by 6 bases and J by 6 bases, with 15 bases between the two germline ends. Germline CDR1 MNHEY, CDR2 SVGAGI. In DNA form, the CDR3 reads TGTGCCAGCAGCAGGGGATCCGTATTCGAGCAGTACTTC. It specifies CASSRGSVFEQYF.

The CDR3, as DNA: TGTGCCAGCAGCCGGAGGAGCTCCTATAATTCACCCCTCCACTTT. This encodes CASSRRSSYNSPLHF. This chain joins TRBV11-3 and TRBJ1-6; D is unclear. The CDR3 spans 15 residues. V was pared by 5 bases and J by 0 bases, with 8 bases between. Germline CDR1 is SGHNT and CDR2 is YENEEA.

The chain carries TRBV6-6 and TRBJ2-5; 10 nucleotides align to TRBD2. Trimming took 7 bases from V and 5 from J; bases not matched to a gene: 10. Germline V lookup: CDR1 MNHNY, CDR2 SVGAGI (reference sequence). CDR3 length equals 15 residues. CDR3 bases: TGTGCCAGCAATCGAGCGGGAGGGGGAGGGGAGACCCAGTACTTC. Translating gives CASNRAGGGGETQYF.

This chain links TRBV19 with TRBJ1-3, with D perhaps matching TRBD1 (6 bases). Trimming pared 10 bases from V and 0 bases from J, leaving 13 bases between. Germline CDR1 is LNHDA and CDR2 is SQIVND (reference sequence). This CDR3 region has 14 residues. The CDR3 sequence: CATTRGSSGNTIYF. CDR3 in DNA: TGTGCCACGACCAGGGGAAGCTCTGGAAACACCATATATTTT.

The chain is built from TRBV18 and TRBJ1-1; no reliable D call. The germline V gene has CDR1 KGHSH and CDR2 LQKENI. The CDR3 contains 11 residues. V lost 3 bases to trimming and J lost 6 bases, with 5 bases between them. The CDR3 protein is CASSPGPEAFF. CDR3 nucleotide sequence: TGTGCCAGCTCACCGGGCCCTGAAGCTTTCTTT.

V gene TRBV6-5 combines with J gene TRBJ1-6; D may be TRBD1 (5 bases). CDR1 is MNHEY and CDR2 is SVGAGI in the germline V gene. This CDR3 is built from 15 residues. V was trimmed by 7 bases and J by 6 bases, leaving 16 bases between them. The CDR3 protein is CASTAGTSPNSPLHF. Written as DNA, the CDR3 is TGTGCCAGCACGGCGGGGACTTCCCCTAATTCACCCCTCCACTTT.

The chain employs TRBV19 and TRBJ2-5, with D unclear. V gave up 5 bases and J gave up 0 bases, with 7 bases separating them. CDR3 length: 13 amino acids. Germline V gene data show CDR1 as LNHDA and CDR2 as SQIVND (reference sequence). CDR3 coding DNA: TGTGCCAGTAGTTCATCGTACCAAGAGACCCAGTACTTC. Translated, it gives CASSSSYQETQYF.

This chain joins TRBV2 and TRBJ1-1; maybe TRBD1 (6 bases). This CDR3 has 13 residues. Trimming took 5 bases from V and 6 from J, leaving 13 bases between them. Per the germline V gene, CDR1 is SNHLY and CDR2 is FYNNEI. CDR3 amino acids: CASSRYRVAEAFF. For the CDR3, the DNA is TGTGCCAGCAGTCGGTACAGGGTTGCTGAAGCTTTCTTT.

The chain recombines TRBV6-5 with TRBJ2-7, with TRBD2 identical over 9 bases. V was pared by 5 bases and J by 3 bases, with 2 bases of the junction left unmatched. Looked up from germline, CDR1 is MNHEY and CDR2 is SVGAGI. This CDR3 comprises 13 residues. CDR3 residues: CASSLAGFYEQYF. The CDR3 DNA is TGTGCCAGCAGTCTAGCGGGATTCTACGAGCAGTACTTC.

This clone was observed once. This sequence joins TRBV18 and TRBJ2-7; 9 bases line up with TRBD1. The germline CDR1 and CDR2 sequences are KGHSH and LQKENI. This CDR3 is 15 amino acids long. V was clipped by 5 bases and J by 6 bases; unmatched bases: 11. CDR3 nucleotides: TGTGCCAGCTCATTTACCCCGGGACAGGGTGTCGAGCAGTACTTC. Protein sequence: CASSFTPGQGVEQYF. The whole variable domain, filled in from reference TRBV18 and TRBJ2-7, reads NAGVMQNPRHLVRRRGQEARLRCSPMKGHSHVYWYRQLPEEGLKFMVYLQKENIIDESGMPKERFSAEFPKEGPSILRIQQVVRGDSAAYFCASSFTPGQGVEQYFGPGTRLTVT.

The chain combines TRBV10-3 with TRBJ2-7; D is undetermined. Per the germline V gene, CDR1 is ENHRY and CDR2 is SYGVKD. V was shortened by 7 bases and J by 4 bases, with 17 bases between the two germline ends. This CDR3 is built from 14 residues. The DNA of the CDR3 is TGTGCCATCAATGATGTCAAGCTCCCTTACGAGCAGTACTTC. This codes for CAINDVKLPYEQYF.

The chain recombines TRBV19 with TRBJ2-3; 8 positions agree with TRBD1. The CDR3 is 14 residues long. V shed 10 bases, J shed 2 bases, and the junction held 8 bases outside the gene matches. In germline, CDR1 is LNHDA, CDR2 SQIVND (reference sequence). The CDR3 protein is CATEPGQDTDTQYF. CDR3 coding DNA: TGTGCCACCGAACCGGGACAGGACACAGATACGCAGTATTTT.

The J gene is TRBJ2-3, the V gene TRBV6-6; D uncertain. Trimming shortened V by 9 bases and J by 2 bases, and 15 bases separated the two germline ends. The V gene's germline CDR1 is MNHNY and CDR2 SVGAGI (reference sequence). The CDR3 covers 14 residues. The CDR3 DNA follows: TGTGCCAGTAGACCGGACCTACCCACAGATACGCAGTATTTT. It translates to CASRPDLPTDTQYF.

The chain is built from TRBV30 and TRBJ2-1; maybe TRBD1 (5 bases). V was pared by 0 bases and J by 8 bases, with 17 bases between. Germline V CDR1 and CDR2: GTSNPN, SVGIG (reference sequence). This CDR3 is built from 15 residues. CDR3: CAWSVKLAGNDEQFF. In DNA, the CDR3 is TGTGCCTGGAGTGTTAAGTTGGCAGGGAACGATGAGCAGTTCTTC.

The chain links TRBV6-5 to TRBJ1-2; TRBD1 might be the D (5 bases). The CDR3 is made up of 13 amino acids. The V end lost 6 bases, the J end lost 4 bases, and 12 bases lay between the germline ends. In germline, CDR1 is MNHEY, CDR2 SVGAGI. The CDR3 nucleotides read TGTGCCAGCAGGCGGGACTCGCTCTATGGCTACACCTTC. It specifies CASRRDSLYGYTF.

The rearrangement uses TRBV6-5 and TRBJ2-7; 7 bases agree with TRBD1. This CDR3 is 13 amino acids long. The germline V gene encodes CDR1 MNHEY and CDR2 SVGAGI. The CDR3: CAARGGSPYEQYF. In DNA, the CDR3 is TGTGCTGCGCGAGGGGGCTCCCCCTACGAGCAGTACTTC.

V is TRBV4-2 and J is TRBJ2-1, with 7 bases fitting TRBD2. The V gene end was trimmed by 1 base and the J gene end by 5 bases; junction bases not matched to a gene: 5. Germline lookup yields CDR1 LGHNA and CDR2 YNFKEQ. This CDR3 spans 15 amino acids. The CDR3 loop reads CASSQGAGWDNEQFF. The CDR3 nucleotides are TGTGCCAGCAGCCAAGGAGCGGGATGGGACAATGAGCAGTTCTTC.

The CDR3 coding sequence is TGTGCCAGCACCCTTTCGGGAGAGTCCTACAATGAGCAGTTCTTC. Amino acid sequence: CASTLSGESYNEQFF. The chain recombines TRBV11-2 with TRBJ2-1, with D perhaps TRBD2 (6 bases). CDR3 length: 15 amino acids. V lost 7 bases to trimming and J lost 1 base, with 14 bases between them. The V gene's germline CDR1 is SGHAT and CDR2 FQNNGV.

V usage is TRBV10-3 and J usage is TRBJ2-1; 7 nucleotides line up with TRBD2. CDR3 length equals 16 residues. Trimming removed 3 bases from V and 1 base from J; junction bases left unmatched: 6. From germline, CDR1 is ENHRY and CDR2 SYGVKD. The CDR3 DNA is TGTGCCATCAGTGATTTCGGGACTACTTCCTACAATGAGCAGTTCTTC. This codes for CAISDFGTTSYNEQFF.

The rearrangement joins TRBV5-6 to TRBJ1-6, with no clear D. V lost 4 bases and J lost 10, with 15 bases in between. CDR3 length: 14 residues. Germline V CDR1 and CDR2: SGHDT, YYEEEE. The DNA of the CDR3 is TGTGCCAGCAGCCCCCCGGGAATCGCGTCACCCCTCCACTTT. Translated: CASSPPGIASPLHF. Full variable domain (rest looked up from reference TRBV5-6 and TRBJ1-6): DAGVTQSPTHLIKTRGQQVTLRCSPKSGHDTVSWYQQALGQGPQFIFQYYEEEERQRGNFPDRFSGHQFPNYSSELNVNALLLGDSALYLCASSPPGIASPLHFGNGTRLTVT.

The J gene is TRBJ2-7, the V gene TRBV6-6; D may be TRBD1 or TRBD2 (5 bases each). The CDR3 spans 16 residues. Germline CDR1 is MNHNY and CDR2 is SVGAGI (reference sequence). Deletions cut 0 bases from V and 3 bases from J, with 15 bases between. The CDR3 bases are TGTGCCAGCAGTTACTCGATTCGGGACCAAGTCTACGAGCAGTACTTC. As protein: CASSYSIRDQVYEQYF.

The chain links TRBV7-9 to TRBJ2-7; TRBD1 aligns across 7 bases. CDR3 size: 15 residues. Germline V gene data show CDR1 as SEHNR and CDR2 as FQNEAQ (reference sequence). The ends lost 6 bases at V and 1 base at J; junction bases unmatched: 9. The CDR3 loop reads CASRRQGETSYEQYF. CDR3 sequence (DNA): TGTGCCAGCAGACGACAGGGAGAGACGTCCTACGAGCAGTACTTC.

The chain uses TRBV5-1 and TRBJ1-1; D gene unclear. V was shortened by 2 bases and J by 3 bases, with 11 bases between the two germline ends. The CDR3 totals 14 residues. Per germline, CDR1 SGHRS and CDR2 YFSETQ. CDR3 residues: CASSFANSYTEAFF. The CDR3 DNA reads TGCGCCAGCAGCTTTGCGAATAGCTACACTGAAGCTTTCTTT.

The table lists this clone with a few counts. The chain is built from TRBV6-1 and TRBJ1-5; D might be TRBD1 (5 bases). The CDR3 runs 14 residues. Germline V gene lookup returns CDR1 MNHNS and CDR2 SASEGT. Trimming removed 5 bases at V and 15 bases at J, with 23 bases between. CDR3 in amino acids: CASSLGTGSISPHF. The DNA for the CDR3 is TGTGCCAGCAGTCTAGGGACTGGTTCCATCAGCCCGCATTTT.

The J gene is TRBJ2-3, the V gene TRBV18; D remains ambiguous. V lost 3 bases and J lost 2, with 6 bases in between. This CDR3 contains 13 residues. CDR1 KGHSH and CDR2 LQKENI come from the germline V gene. CDR3 protein: CASSPRNTDTQYF. DNA for the CDR3: TGTGCCAGCTCACCCCGGAACACAGATACGCAGTATTTT. Based on the CDR3 plus reference TRBV18 and TRBJ2-3, the full variable domain is NAGVMQNPRHLVRRRGQEARLRCSPMKGHSHVYWYRQLPEEGLKFMVYLQKENIIDESGMPKERFSAEFPKEGPSILRIQQVVRGDSAAYFCASSPRNTDTQYFGPGTRLTVL.

The gene calls are TRBV6-5 and TRBJ1-2; no definite D call. The CDR3 is 13 residues long. In germline, CDR1 is MNHEY, CDR2 SVGAGI. Deletions cut 0 bases from V and 8 bases from J, with 10 bases between. CDR3 nucleotides: TGTGCCAGCAGTTACTCGATCAACGGGGGCTACACCTTC. Residues: CASSYSINGGYTF.

This chain joins TRBV11-3 and TRBJ2-3, with 7 bases identical to TRBD2. The J segment lost 5 bases and the V segment lost 1 base, leaving 6 bases of the junction unmatched. Germline V gene sequence: CDR1 SGHNT, CDR2 YENEEA. This CDR3 is 15 amino acids long. The CDR3 loop reads CASSLVAGVVDTQYF. The CDR3 DNA sequence: TGTGCCAGCAGCTTAGTGGCGGGAGTGGTAGATACGCAGTATTTT.

The chain uses TRBV15 and TRBJ1-5; tentatively, D is TRBD1 (5 bases). The germline V gene has CDR1 LNHNV and CDR2 YYDKDF (reference sequence). The CDR3 runs 15 residues. The V end was cut by 0 bases, the J end by 5 bases, with 11 bases between. CDR3 coding DNA: TGTGCCACCAGCAGAGATCTAAGGGGAGATCAGCCCCAGCATTTT. Protein: CATSRDLRGDQPQHF.

The rearrangement joins TRBV6-1 to TRBJ2-1, with D possibly being TRBD1 (5 bases). Germline V lookup: CDR1 MNHNS, CDR2 SASEGT. Deletions cut 11 bases from V and 3 bases from J, with 20 bases between. CDR3 length: 15 amino acids. CDR3 amino acids: CAGIERGQSYNEQFF. In DNA form, the CDR3 reads TGTGCCGGCATCGAAAGGGGTCAAAGCTACAATGAGCAGTTCTTC.